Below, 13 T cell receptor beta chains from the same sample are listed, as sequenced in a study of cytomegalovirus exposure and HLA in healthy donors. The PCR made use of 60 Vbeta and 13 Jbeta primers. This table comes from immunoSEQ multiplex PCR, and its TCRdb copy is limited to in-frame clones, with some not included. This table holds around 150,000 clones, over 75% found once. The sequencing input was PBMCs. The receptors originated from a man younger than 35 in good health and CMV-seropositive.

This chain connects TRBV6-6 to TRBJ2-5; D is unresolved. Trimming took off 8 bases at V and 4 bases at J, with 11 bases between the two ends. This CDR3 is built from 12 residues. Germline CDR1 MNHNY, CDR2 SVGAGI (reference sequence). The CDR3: CASGFGVETQYF. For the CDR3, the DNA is TGTGCCAGCGGGTTTGGAGTAGAGACCCAGTACTTC.

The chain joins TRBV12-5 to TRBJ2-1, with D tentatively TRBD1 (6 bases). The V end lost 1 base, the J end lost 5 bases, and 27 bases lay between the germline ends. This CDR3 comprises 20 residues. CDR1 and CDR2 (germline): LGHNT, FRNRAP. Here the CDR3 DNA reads TGTGCTAGTGGTTTGGAGGGGAAAGGACAGACCGTATCGGGAAACAATGAGCAGTTCTTC. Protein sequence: CASGLEGKGQTVSGNNEQFF.

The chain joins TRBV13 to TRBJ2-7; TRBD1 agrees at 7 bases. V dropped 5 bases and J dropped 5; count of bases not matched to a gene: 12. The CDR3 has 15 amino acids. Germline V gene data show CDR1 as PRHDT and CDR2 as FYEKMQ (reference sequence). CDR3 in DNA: TGTGCCAGCAGCGAAGGGACAGCGCCAAACAACGAGCAGTACTTC. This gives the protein CASSEGTAPNNEQYF.

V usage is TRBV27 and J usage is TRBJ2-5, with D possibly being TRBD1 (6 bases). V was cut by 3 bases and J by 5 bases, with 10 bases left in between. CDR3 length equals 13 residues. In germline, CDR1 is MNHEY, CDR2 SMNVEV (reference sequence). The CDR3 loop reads CASSLGALETQYF. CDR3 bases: TGTGCCAGCAGTTTGGGGGCCTTGGAGACCCAGTACTTC.

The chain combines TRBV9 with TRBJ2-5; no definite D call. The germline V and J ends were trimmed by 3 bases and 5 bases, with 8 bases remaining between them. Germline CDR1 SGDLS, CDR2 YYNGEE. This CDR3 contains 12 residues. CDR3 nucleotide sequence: TGTGCCAGCAGCGATGGCCACGAGACCCAGTACTTC. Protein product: CASSDGHETQYF.

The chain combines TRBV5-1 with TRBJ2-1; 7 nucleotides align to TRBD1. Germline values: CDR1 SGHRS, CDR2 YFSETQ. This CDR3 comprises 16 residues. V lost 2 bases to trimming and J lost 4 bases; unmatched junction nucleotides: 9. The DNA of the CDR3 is TGCGCCAGCAGCTTACCAGAGACAGGGACATACAATGAGCAGTTCTTC. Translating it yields CASSLPETGTYNEQFF.

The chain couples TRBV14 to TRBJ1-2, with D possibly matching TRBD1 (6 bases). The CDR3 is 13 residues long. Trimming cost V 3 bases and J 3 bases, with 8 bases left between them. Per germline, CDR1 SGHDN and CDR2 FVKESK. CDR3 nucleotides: TGTGCCAGCAGCCAGGACAGCTACTATGGCTACACCTTC. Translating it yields CASSQDSYYGYTF. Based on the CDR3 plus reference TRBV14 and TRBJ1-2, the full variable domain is EAGVTQFPSHSVIEKGQTVTLRCDPISGHDNLYWYRRVMGKEIKFLLHFVKESKQDESGMPNNRFLAERTGGTYSTLKVQPAELEDSGVYFCASSQDSYYGYTFGSGTRLTVV.

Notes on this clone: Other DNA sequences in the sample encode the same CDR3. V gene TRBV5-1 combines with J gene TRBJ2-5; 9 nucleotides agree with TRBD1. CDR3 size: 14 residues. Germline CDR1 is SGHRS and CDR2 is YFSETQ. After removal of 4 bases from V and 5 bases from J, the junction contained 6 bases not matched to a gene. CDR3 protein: CASSPGQGRETQYF. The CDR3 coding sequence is TGCGCCAGCAGCCCGGGACAGGGAAGGGAGACCCAGTACTTC.

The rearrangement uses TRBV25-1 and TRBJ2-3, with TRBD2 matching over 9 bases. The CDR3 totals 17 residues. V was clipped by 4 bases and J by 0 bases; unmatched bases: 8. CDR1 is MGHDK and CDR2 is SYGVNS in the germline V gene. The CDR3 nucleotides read TGTGCCAGCAGTGCTTCTAGCGGGGTCCCTAGCACAGATACGCAGTATTTT. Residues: CASSASSGVPSTDTQYF.

DNA for the CDR3: TGTGCCACTGGGGACAGGGGGAGGCCTGAAGCTTTCTTT. Its translation is CATGDRGRPEAFF. The J gene is TRBJ1-1, the V gene TRBV19; 11 bases line up with TRBD1. V shed 10 bases and J 6 bases; nucleotides not matched to a gene: 7. CDR3 size: 13 residues. Germline V gene data show CDR1 as LNHDA and CDR2 as SQIVND (reference sequence).

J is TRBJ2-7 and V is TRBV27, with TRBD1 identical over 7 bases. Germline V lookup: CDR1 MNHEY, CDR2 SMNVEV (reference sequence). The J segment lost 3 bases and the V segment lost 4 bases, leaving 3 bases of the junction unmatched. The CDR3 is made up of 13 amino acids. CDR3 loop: CASSSTGNYEQYF. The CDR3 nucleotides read TGTGCCAGCAGTTCGACAGGGAACTACGAGCAGTACTTC.

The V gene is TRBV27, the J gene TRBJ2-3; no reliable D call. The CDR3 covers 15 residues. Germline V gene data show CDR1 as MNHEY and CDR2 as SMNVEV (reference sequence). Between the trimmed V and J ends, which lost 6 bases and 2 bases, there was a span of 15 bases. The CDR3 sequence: CASSSGLVPTDTQYF. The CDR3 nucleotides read TGTGCCAGCAGCTCGGGTTTGGTACCCACAGATACGCAGTATTTT.

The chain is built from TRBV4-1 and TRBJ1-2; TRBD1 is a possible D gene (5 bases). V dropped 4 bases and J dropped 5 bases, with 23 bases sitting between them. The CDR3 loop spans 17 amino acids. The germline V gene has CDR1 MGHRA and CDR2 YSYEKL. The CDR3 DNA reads TGCGCCAGCAGCCCCCACCAATGGGGATCTGGGGCGTATGGCTACACCTTC. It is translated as CASSPHQWGSGAYGYTF.